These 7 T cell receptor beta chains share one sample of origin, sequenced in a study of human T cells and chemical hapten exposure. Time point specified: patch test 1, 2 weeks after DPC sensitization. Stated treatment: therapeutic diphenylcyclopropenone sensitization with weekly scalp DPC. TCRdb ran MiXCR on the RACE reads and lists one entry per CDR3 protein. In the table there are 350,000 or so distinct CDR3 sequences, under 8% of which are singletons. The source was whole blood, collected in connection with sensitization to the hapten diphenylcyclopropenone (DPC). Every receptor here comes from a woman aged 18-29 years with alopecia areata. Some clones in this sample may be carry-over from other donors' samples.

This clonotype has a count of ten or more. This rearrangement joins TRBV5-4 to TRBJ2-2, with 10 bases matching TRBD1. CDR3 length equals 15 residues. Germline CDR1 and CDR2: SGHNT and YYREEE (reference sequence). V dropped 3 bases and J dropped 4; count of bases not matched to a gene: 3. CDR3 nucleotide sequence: TGTGCCAGCAGCTCCCGGACAGGGGGCACCGGGGAGCTGTTTTTT. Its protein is CASSSRTGGTGELFF. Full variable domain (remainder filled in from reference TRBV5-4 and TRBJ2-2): ETGVTQSPTHLIKTRGQQVTLRCSSQSGHNTVSWYQQALGQGPQFIFQYYREEENGRGNFPPRFSGLQFPNYSSELNVNALELDDSALYLCASSSRTGGTGELFFGEGSRLTVL.

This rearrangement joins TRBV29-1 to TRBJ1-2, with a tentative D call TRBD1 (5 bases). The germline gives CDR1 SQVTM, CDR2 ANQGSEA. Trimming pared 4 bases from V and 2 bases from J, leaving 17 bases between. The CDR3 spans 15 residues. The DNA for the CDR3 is TGCAGCGTTGGGGGACGCCGGGAAAGGAACTATGGCTACACCTTC. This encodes CSVGGRRERNYGYTF. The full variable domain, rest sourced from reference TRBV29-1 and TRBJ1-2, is SAVISQKPSRDICQRGTSLTIQCQVDSQVTMMFWYRQQPGQSLTLIATANQGSEATYESGFVIDKFPISRPNLTFSTLTVSNMSPEDSSIYLCSVGGRRERNYGYTFGSGTRLTVV.

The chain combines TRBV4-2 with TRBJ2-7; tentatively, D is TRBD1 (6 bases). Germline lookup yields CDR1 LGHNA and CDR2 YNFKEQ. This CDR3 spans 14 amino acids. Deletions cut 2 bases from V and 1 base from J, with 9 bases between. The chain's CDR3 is CASSQPGQSYEQYF. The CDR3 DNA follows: TGTGCCAGCAGCCAACCAGGACAGTCCTACGAGCAGTACTTC.

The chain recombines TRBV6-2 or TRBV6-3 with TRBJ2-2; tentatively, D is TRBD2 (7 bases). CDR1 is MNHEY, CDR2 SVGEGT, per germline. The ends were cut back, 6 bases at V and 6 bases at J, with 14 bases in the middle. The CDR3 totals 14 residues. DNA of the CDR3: TGTGCCAGCAGCTGGGGGGGGCCTGCCGGGGAGCTGTTTTTT. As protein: CASSWGGPAGELFF.

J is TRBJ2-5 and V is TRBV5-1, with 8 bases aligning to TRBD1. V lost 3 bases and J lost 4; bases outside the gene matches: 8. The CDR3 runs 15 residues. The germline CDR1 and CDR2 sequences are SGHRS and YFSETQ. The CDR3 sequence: CASSSATGAVETQYF. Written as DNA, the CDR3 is TGCGCCAGCAGCTCGGCGACAGGGGCGGTAGAGACCCAGTACTTC.

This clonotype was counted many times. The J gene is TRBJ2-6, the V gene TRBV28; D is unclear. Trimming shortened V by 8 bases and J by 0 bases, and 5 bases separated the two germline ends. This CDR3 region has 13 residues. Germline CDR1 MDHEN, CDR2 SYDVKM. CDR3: CASLYSGANVLTF. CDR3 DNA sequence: TGTGCCAGCCTTTACTCTGGGGCCAACGTCCTGACTTTC. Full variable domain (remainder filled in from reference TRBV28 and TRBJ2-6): DVKVTQSSRYLVKRTGEKVFLECVQDMDHENMFWYRQDPGLGLRLIYFSYDVKMKEKGDIPEGYSVSREKKERFSLILESASTNQTSMYLCASLYSGANVLTFGAGSRLTVL.

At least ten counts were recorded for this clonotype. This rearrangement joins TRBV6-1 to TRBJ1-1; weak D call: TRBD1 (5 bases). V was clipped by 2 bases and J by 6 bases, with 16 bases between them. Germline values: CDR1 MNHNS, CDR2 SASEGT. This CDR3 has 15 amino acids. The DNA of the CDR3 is TGTGCCAGCAGTGAAAGGGCAGGGATGTTTCCTGAAGCTTTCTTT. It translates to CASSERAGMFPEAFF.